A selection of T cell receptor beta chains follows, all from one sample in a study of T cells in Graves' hyperthyroidism and ophthalmopathy. MiXCR, run by TCRdb on the multiplex PCR reads, gives a single entry per CDR3 protein. The table has about 590,000 distinct CDR3 sequences, more than 13% seen once. Sequencing input: blood. The receptors derive from a woman under 30 with Graves' ophthalmopathy. Both conserved end residues are part of each CDR3. The D gene is left open where the match is weak. Clone sizes are given selectively: once, few, many, or a class where the clone is expanded.

v_gene	j_gene	d_gene	abundance	CDR3aa
TRBV12-3/TRBV12-4	TRBJ1-1	NA	many	CASSYRGTGAFF
TRBV6-1	TRBJ1-5	NA	many	CASSEGRDLGFSNQPQHF
TRBV9	TRBJ2-3	TRBD1	many	CASSVALQGASDTQYF
TRBV30	TRBJ2-5	NA	few	CAWRLRSGLGDQETQYF
TRBV27	TRBJ2-3	TRBD2	many	CASSLSLAGAIDTQYF
TRBV7-9	TRBJ1-1	NA	many	CASSLRGYGTEAFF
TRBV20-1	TRBJ1-2	NA	many	CSAREDSSYGYTF
TRBV20-1	TRBJ2-7	TRBD2	few	CSAPASGTTYEQYF
TRBV20-1	TRBJ2-5	NA	many	CSARDPGAGQETQYF
TRBV28	TRBJ1-6	NA	NA	CATGGPGRINSPLHF
TRBV7-6	TRBJ1-2	TRBD1	few	CASSPTSGGGIYYGYTF
TRBV10-3	TRBJ1-1	TRBD1	many	CAIRTGTGTEAFF
TRBV28	TRBJ1-5	NA	few	CASSLMPQGQPQHF
TRBV9	TRBJ2-1	TRBD2	many	CASSVAGGSNEQFF
TRBV10-3	TRBJ2-1	NA	few	CAISERSGPYNEQFF
TRBV2	TRBJ1-1	NA	NA	CASSLEGTGAFF
TRBV3-1	TRBJ1-2	NA	many	CASSQDPGVNYGYTF
TRBV30	TRBJ1-6	TRBD1	many	CAWSEQGVSPLHF
TRBV19	TRBJ2-5	TRBD1	NA	CASSIQGVQETQYF
TRBV4-2	TRBJ2-1	NA	NA	CASSQAARQSSYNEQFF
TRBV20-1	TRBJ2-7	TRBD2	many	CSARDRELAGERAYEQYF
TRBV7-3	TRBJ2-7	NA	many	CASSLTADSYEQYF
TRBV6-2/TRBV6-3	TRBJ1-5	NA	many	CASSYRAVSNQPQHF
TRBV12-3/TRBV12-4	TRBJ2-7	TRBD2	many	CASSSSGRVLREQYF
TRBV7-3	TRBJ2-5	TRBD2	few	CASSGTSGKLETQYF
TRBV5-6	TRBJ2-5	NA	few	CASRPTRLGGTQYF
TRBV7-9	TRBJ1-5	TRBD1	many	CASSPTGDRDQEQPQHF
TRBV15	TRBJ1-5	TRBD1	few	CATSRGQINQPQHF
TRBV20-1	TRBJ1-1	NA	many	CSARQGMNTEAFF
TRBV3-1	TRBJ2-7	NA	NA	CASSQDHSTYYEQYF
TRBV28	TRBJ2-7	NA	many	CASSPGSAASYEQYF
TRBV20-1	TRBJ2-4	NA	NA	CSAKESPSSLAKNIQYF
TRBV28	TRBJ1-1	NA	many	CASSLSPLRSTEAFF
TRBV20-1	TRBJ2-7	NA	many	CSAKKRTAYEQYF
TRBV10-3	TRBJ2-7	NA	NA	CATNSRTENYEQYF
TRBV20-1	TRBJ1-1	TRBD1	many	CSATPGGTAMTEAFF
TRBV18	TRBJ2-7	NA	NA	CASSQPGRTLSEQYF
TRBV7-9	TRBJ2-7	TRBD1	many	CASSELRDRGAYEQYF
TRBV27	TRBJ1-1	NA	NA	CASRPGTVNTEAFF
TRBV2	TRBJ2-7	NA	many	CASSESPPLEQYF
TRBV29-1	TRBJ2-1	NA	NA	CSVVKGPHSIDEQFF
TRBV30	TRBJ2-3	NA	few	CAWSGSRGATDTQYF
TRBV6-1	TRBJ1-2	NA	many	CASRPPAGEGYTF
TRBV6-2/TRBV6-3	TRBJ2-3	TRBD1	NA	CASSSVRGDTQYF
TRBV3-1	TRBJ2-5	NA	many	CASSRSWETQYF